The T cell receptor beta chain under discussion was sequenced for a study of T cells after yellow fever vaccination. Germline V gene lookup returns CDR1 SQVTM and CDR2 ANQGSEA. CDR3 length: 12 amino acids. V gave up 6 bases and J gave up 4 bases, with 12 bases separating them. In this sample, this clonotype turned up many times. The TCR cDNA carried a universal primer site and UMIs from 5'RACE template switching. One entry per CDR3 protein, called by TCRdb with MiXCR from the 5' RACE reads. Of about 220,000 distinct CDR3 sequences listed, roughly 3% are singletons. The sequencing used CD4+ T cells sorted from PBMCs, collected 10 days after the yellow fever booster vaccination. This receptor was taken from a man aged 18-30 years who received the YFV17D yellow fever vaccine. The rearrangement joins TRBV29-1 to TRBJ2-5; tentatively, D is TRBD1 or TRBD2 (5 bases each). The CDR3 here is CSVLGDGETQYF. The CDR3 DNA is TGCAGCGTGCTAGGGGACGGAGAGACCCAGTACTTC.